The present TCR beta chain was sequenced within a study of OX40 agonist ivuxolimab in advanced cancers. About the research overall: People who had prior anti-PD-1, anti-PD-L1 or anti-CTLA-4 therapy could take part, and less than 50% had some. The study's findings and limits: There was clonal expansion of CD4+ and CD8+ blood T cells by week 6 at 0.1 to 3.0 mg/kg.

TCRdb's table, derived via immunoSEQ multiplex PCR, lists solely in-frame clones and lacks some. The sample carries about 110,000 clones, over 75% recorded once. Germline V gene lookup returns CDR1 SEHNR and CDR2 FQNEAQ (reference sequence). The V end lost 3 bases, the J end lost 0 bases, and 9 bases lay between the germline ends. The CDR3 has 15 residues. This clone was seen once. Its antigen is currently unknown. The chain joins TRBV7-9 to TRBJ1-3, with D uncertain. The specimen comprised CD4+ or CD8+ T cells sorted from blood, sampled in a trial of the OX40 agonist ivuxolimab. The sequence came from an adult with an advanced solid tumor such as melanoma, head and neck, liver or kidney cancer. In DNA, the CDR3 is TGTGCCAGCAGCTTCTGGAGGAACTCTGGAAACACCATATATTTT. Translated: CASSFWRNSGNTIYF.